This entry lists 23 T cell receptor beta chains sequenced from one sample in a study of CD4 T cells in relation to SARS-CoV-2 and coronaviruses. Assay used: immunoSEQ multiplex PCR; TCRdb lists only in-frame clones, some missing. The table lists some 38,000 clones, more than 60% of them singletons, with approximately 20% in the top ten. For these TCRs, the target antigens are not known. The sequencing input was memory CD4+ T cells from PBMCs, cultured in vitro. The origin of the receptors is an adult with COVID-19.

This chain links TRBV5-1 with TRBJ2-5; 7 positions agree with TRBD2. The V and J ends lost 0 bases and 5 bases, in that order; junction bases with no gene match: 10. The length of the CDR3 is 16 residues. Looked up from germline, CDR1 is SGHRS and CDR2 is YFSETQ. CDR3 nucleotides: TGCGCCAGCAGCTTGGGACTGGCGGGAGTAGGCGAGACCCAGTACTTC. It specifies CASSLGLAGVGETQYF. Full variable domain (rest looked up from reference TRBV5-1 and TRBJ2-5): KAGVTQTPRYLIKTRGQQVTLSCSPISGHRSVSWYQQTPGQGLQFLFEYFSETQRNKGNFPGRFSGRQFSNSRSEMNVSTLELGDSALYLCASSLGLAGVGETQYFGPGTRLLVL.

This chain links TRBV19 with TRBJ2-5; a weak D match, TRBD2 (7 bases). Germline CDR1 LNHDA, CDR2 SQIVND (reference sequence). The CDR3 has 14 residues. V lost 6 bases and J 5 bases, leaving 16 bases between the germline ends. Here the CDR3 reads CASSPPRGAETQYF. CDR3 sequence (DNA): TGTGCCAGTAGCCCACCCCGGGGGGCCGAGACCCAGTACTTC.

This clone showed up just once. In the same sample, other DNA sequences code for this CDR3. The CDR3: CASSFGGTYEQYF. The CDR3, as DNA: TGCGCCAGCAGCTTCGGAGGAACCTACGAGCAGTACTTC. The rearrangement uses TRBV5-1 and TRBJ2-7; D perhaps matches TRBD2 (5 bases). V lost 2 bases, J lost 2 bases, and 8 bases lay in between. The CDR3 loop spans 13 amino acids. Germline lookup yields CDR1 SGHRS and CDR2 YFSETQ.

This sequence joins TRBV28 and TRBJ1-2; TRBD1 matches at 8 bases. The germline V gene encodes CDR1 MDHEN and CDR2 SYDVKM. This CDR3 has 14 residues. V lost 5 bases to trimming and J lost 4 bases; unmatched junction nucleotides: 6. The CDR3 loop reads CASSLGQGGYGYTF. Written as DNA, the CDR3 is TGTGCCAGCAGTCTTGGACAGGGAGGCTATGGCTACACCTTC.

J is TRBJ2-1 and V is TRBV5-1; 7 bases map to TRBD2. Germline values: CDR1 SGHRS, CDR2 YFSETQ. CDR3 length: 15 residues. The J segment lost 0 bases and the V segment lost 0 bases, leaving 0 bases of the junction unmatched. In DNA form, the CDR3 reads TGCGCCAGCAGCTTGGGCGGGAGCTCCTACAATGAGCAGTTCTTC. Translation: CASSLGGSSYNEQFF.

The chain has TRBV15 and TRBJ1-5; D remains ambiguous. Germline CDR1 LNHNV, CDR2 YYDKDF (reference sequence). The ends were cut back, 0 bases at V and 4 bases at J, with 7 bases in the middle. The CDR3 extends over 14 amino acids. The CDR3: CATSRDVENQPQHF. Here the CDR3 DNA reads TGTGCCACCAGCAGAGATGTGGAGAATCAGCCCCAGCATTTT.

The chain combines TRBV5-4 with TRBJ1-2; TRBD1 matches at 7 bases. Germline CDR1 is SGHNT and CDR2 is YYREEE (reference sequence). Trimming took 4 bases from V and 3 from J; bases not matched to a gene: 6. The CDR3 loop spans 14 amino acids. The CDR3 nucleotides are TGTGCCAGCAGCCCCCAGGGGGAATACTATGGCTACACCTTC. Amino acid sequence: CASSPQGEYYGYTF.

The CDR3 coding sequence is TGCGCCAGCGGGCTACCGAGCTCCTACAATGAGCAGTTCTTC. It specifies CASGLPSSYNEQFF. The chain joins TRBV5-1 to TRBJ2-1, with D unresolved. The CDR3 consists of 14 residues. Germline V CDR1 and CDR2: SGHRS, YFSETQ. Trimming shortened V by 7 bases and J by 0 bases, and 11 bases separated the two germline ends.

The V call is TRBV18, the J call TRBJ1-5; 7 nucleotides align to TRBD1. The CDR3 sequence is 15 residues long. Unmatched junction bases numbered 6, after V lost 5 bases and J lost 2 bases. CDR1 KGHSH and CDR2 LQKENI come from the germline V gene. The CDR3 sequence: CASSEGAKGNQPQHF. The CDR3 nucleotides are TGTGCCAGCTCAGAGGGGGCGAAGGGCAATCAGCCCCAGCATTTT.

The chain carries TRBV7-3 and TRBJ2-7; TRBD1 matches 8 bases. V gave up 5 bases and J gave up 3 bases; unmatched junction bases: 6. This CDR3 contains 14 residues. CDR1 and CDR2 (germline): SGHTA, FQGTGA. CDR3 in amino acids: CASSLDRGSYEQYF. The CDR3 nucleotides are TGTGCCAGCAGCCTCGACAGGGGAAGCTACGAGCAGTACTTC. The full variable domain, with the rest looked up from reference TRBV7-3 and TRBJ2-7, is GAGVSQTPSNKVTEKGKYVELRCDPISGHTALYWYRQSLGQGPEFLIYFQGTGAADDSGLPNDRFFAVRPEGSVSTLKIQRTERGDSAVYLCASSLDRGSYEQYFGPGTRLTVT.

The chain combines TRBV4-1 with TRBJ2-2; possible D gene TRBD1, 6 bases. V was trimmed by 4 bases and J by 5 bases, leaving 8 bases between them. Looked up from germline, CDR1 is MGHRA and CDR2 is YSYEKL. The CDR3 runs 13 residues. The DNA for the CDR3 is TGCGCCAGCAGCCCCCAGGGGACCGGGGAGCTGTTTTTT. It specifies CASSPQGTGELFF.

J is TRBJ2-7 and V is TRBV7-6; D tentatively fits TRBD1 or TRBD2 (12 bases each). V lost 3 bases to trimming and J lost 2 bases, with 23 bases between them. Germline lookup yields CDR1 SGHVS and CDR2 FNYEAQ. The CDR3 extends over 18 amino acids. This CDR3 is CASSLGQGASGRAYEQYF. Written as DNA, the CDR3 is TGTGCCAGCAGCTTGGGACAGGGGGCTAGCGGGAGGGCCTACGAGCAGTACTTC.

The chain has TRBV19 and TRBJ2-7, with TRBD2 matching 7 bases. Germline-derived CDR1 and CDR2 are LNHDA and SQIVND (reference sequence). V lost 6 bases and J lost 3; bases outside the gene matches: 14. The CDR3 loop spans 16 amino acids. The CDR3 sequence is CASSQERGLDSYEQYF. CDR3 nucleotide sequence: TGTGCCAGTAGCCAGGAACGCGGACTAGATAGCTACGAGCAGTACTTC.

The rearrangement links TRBV11-2 to TRBJ2-5, with 8 bases lining up with TRBD2. Trimming at V came to 5 bases and at J to 1 base, leaving 3 bases not matched to a gene. The CDR3 has 14 amino acids. CDR1 SGHAT and CDR2 FQNNGV come from the germline V gene. In nucleotides, the CDR3 is TGTGCCAGCAGCCGGGGGGGGATCCAAGAGACCCAGTACTTC. Translated: CASSRGGIQETQYF.

The chain combines TRBV7-2 with TRBJ2-7; 9 bases line up with TRBD1. Per germline, CDR1 SGHTA and CDR2 FQGNSA. The CDR3 spans 15 residues. The V gene end was trimmed by 3 bases and the J gene end by 2 bases; junction bases not matched to a gene: 5. The DNA of the CDR3 is TGTGCCAGCAGCTTGACGACAGGGGGAGCCTACGAGCAGTACTTC. Residues: CASSLTTGGAYEQYF.

The gene calls are TRBV7-8 and TRBJ2-1; D tentatively fits TRBD1 or TRBD2 (6 bases each). V lost 3 bases, J lost 6 bases, and 24 bases lay in between. Germline V gives CDR1 SGHVS, CDR2 FQNEAQ. There are 18 residues in the CDR3. CDR3 loop: CASSFNNWRRRGSNEQFF. CDR3 nucleotide sequence: TGTGCCAGCAGCTTTAACAACTGGCGGCGGAGGGGGTCCAATGAGCAGTTCTTC.

The rearrangement joins TRBV4-3 to TRBJ2-2; D is ambiguous. CDR3 length: 15 amino acids. V lost 1 base and J lost 2, with 8 bases in between. The germline gives CDR1 LGHNA, CDR2 YSLEER. The CDR3, as DNA: TGCGCCAGCAGCCAAGTTGCGCCTAACACCGGGGAGCTGTTTTTT. It encodes CASSQVAPNTGELFF.

The chain combines TRBV28 with TRBJ2-1; TRBD2 is a possible D gene (7 bases). The ends were cut back, 3 bases at V and 8 bases at J, with 14 bases in the middle. Germline loops: CDR1 MDHEN, CDR2 SYDVKM. The CDR3 is made up of 14 amino acids. CDR3 residues: CASSFSTGGYEQFF. CDR3 coding DNA: TGTGCCAGCAGTTTTTCTACGGGGGGCTATGAGCAGTTCTTC.

Only one count was recorded for this clone. The chain carries TRBV5-1 and TRBJ2-6; no firm D call. The CDR3 length is 15 residues. V was shortened by 0 bases and J by 2 bases, with 6 bases between the two germline ends. The germline gives CDR1 SGHRS, CDR2 YFSETQ. Here the CDR3 DNA reads TGCGCCAGCAGCTTGGAAGGGACTGGGGCCAACGTCCTGACTTTC. It translates to CASSLEGTGANVLTF.

This clone was observed a single time. The rearrangement joins TRBV11-3 to TRBJ1-1; D uncertain. Germline V gives CDR1 SGHNT, CDR2 YENEEA. The CDR3 runs 13 residues. The V end was cut by 4 bases, the J end by 3 bases, with 9 bases between. Here the CDR3 DNA reads TGTGCCAGCAGCTCTTCGGCGGACACTGAAGCTTTCTTT. This codes for CASSSSADTEAFF. Drawing the rest from reference TRBV11-3 and TRBJ1-1, the complete variable domain is EAGVVQSPRYKIIEKKQPVAFWCNPISGHNTLYWYLQNLGQGPELLIRYENEEAVDDSQLPKDRFSAERLKGVDSTLKIQPAELGDSAVYLCASSSSADTEAFFGQGTRLTVV.

The V gene is TRBV7-9, the J gene TRBJ1-5, with 7 bases identical to TRBD1. Losses at the gene ends were 5 bases for V and 4 bases for J; bases not matched to a gene: 8. CDR1 and CDR2 from the germline V gene are SEHNR and FQNEAQ (reference sequence). This CDR3 spans 15 amino acids. CDR3 residues: CASSPVGDRNQPQHF. The CDR3 nucleotides read TGTGCCAGCAGCCCAGTAGGGGACAGAAATCAGCCCCAGCATTTT.

The chain joins TRBV24-1 to TRBJ1-1; tentatively, D is TRBD1 (6 bases). CDR3 length equals 14 residues. Trimming shortened V by 4 bases and J by 11 bases, and 19 bases separated the two germline ends. Per the germline V gene, CDR1 is KGHDR and CDR2 is SFDVKD. CDR3 bases: TGTGCCACCAGTGAGGAAGGGGCTCAAAGGGGGGCTTTCTTT. Its protein product is CATSEEGAQRGAFF.

This chain connects TRBV30 to TRBJ1-5; D is possibly TRBD1 (5 bases). The CDR3 contains 16 residues. Germline V gene sequence: CDR1 GTSNPN, CDR2 SVGIG (reference sequence). The V end was cut by 0 bases, the J end by 4 bases, with 16 bases between. The CDR3 protein is CAWSVSDSRLNQPQHF. CDR3 in DNA: TGTGCCTGGAGTGTATCAGACAGTAGGCTTAATCAGCCCCAGCATTTT.